These 5 T cell receptor beta chains were sequenced from one sample in a study of a mutant IDH1 vaccine in newly diagnosed glioma. As to time point: week 47, end of study. Topical imiquimod accompanied each vaccine dose, which consisted of 300 ug of mutant IDH1 20-mer peptide. The method was immunoSEQ multiplex PCR; TCRdb's version includes in-frame clones alone and lacks a portion of them. The sample shows over 80,000 clones, approximately 75% of them seen only once. No antigen has been assigned to these receptors. Sequencing used PBMCs, obtained from a glioma patient whose treatment included an IDH1 peptide vaccine. Receptors were obtained from a man aged 35 to 55 with glioma.

This chain links TRBV4-3 with TRBJ1-4; 8 bases line up with TRBD1. In germline, CDR1 is LGHNA, CDR2 YSLEER. This CDR3 spans 15 amino acids. J lost 5 bases, V lost 5 bases, and 7 bases had no gene match. The CDR3 bases are TGCGCCAGCAGCGAACAGGGGGGATCGAATGAAAAACTGTTTTTT. Protein product: CASSEQGGSNEKLFF.

The chain has TRBV19 and TRBJ1-2; TRBD1 might be the D (5 bases). The CDR3 loop spans 15 amino acids. The germline V gene encodes CDR1 LNHDA and CDR2 SQIVND (reference sequence). Trimming stripped 4 bases from V and 5 bases from J, with 17 bases between. CDR3 bases: TGTGCCAGTAGTACCTCTTTTGGGGCCGGGTATGGCTACACCTTC. Amino acid sequence: CASSTSFGAGYGYTF.

This rearrangement joins TRBV28 to TRBJ2-7; 9 bases match TRBD1. The junction had 7 bases not matched to a gene; V was cut back by 5 bases and J by 2 bases. This CDR3 region has 15 residues. Germline CDR1 and CDR2: MDHEN and SYDVKM. CDR3 nucleotide sequence: TGTGCCAGCAGTCAATACAGGGGGCTCCCCTACGAGCAGTACTTC. This gives the protein CASSQYRGLPYEQYF.

The rearrangement uses TRBV28 and TRBJ2-1, with D perhaps TRBD2 (5 bases). Germline lookup yields CDR1 MDHEN and CDR2 SYDVKM. The CDR3 has 16 residues. Trimming took 6 bases from V and 0 from J, leaving 15 bases between them. Here the CDR3 reads CASSPTGLSSYNEQFF. CDR3 in DNA: TGTGCCAGCAGCCCGACTGGACTGAGCTCCTACAATGAGCAGTTCTTC. The complete variable domain, with remaining parts taken from reference TRBV28 and TRBJ2-1, reads DVKVTQSSRYLVKRTGEKVFLECVQDMDHENMFWYRQDPGLGLRLIYFSYDVKMKEKGDIPEGYSVSREKKERFSLILESASTNQTSMYLCASSPTGLSSYNEQFFGPGTRLTVL.

V gene TRBV6-1 combines with J gene TRBJ1-2; 7 nucleotides line up with TRBD1. This CDR3 has 14 residues. Losses at the gene ends were 8 bases for V and 2 bases for J; bases not matched to a gene: 8. Germline assignment: CDR1 MNHNS and CDR2 SASEGT. In DNA, the CDR3 is TGTGCCAGCGGGGGGACAGTCTTAAACTATGGCTACACCTTC. Its protein is CASGGTVLNYGYTF.